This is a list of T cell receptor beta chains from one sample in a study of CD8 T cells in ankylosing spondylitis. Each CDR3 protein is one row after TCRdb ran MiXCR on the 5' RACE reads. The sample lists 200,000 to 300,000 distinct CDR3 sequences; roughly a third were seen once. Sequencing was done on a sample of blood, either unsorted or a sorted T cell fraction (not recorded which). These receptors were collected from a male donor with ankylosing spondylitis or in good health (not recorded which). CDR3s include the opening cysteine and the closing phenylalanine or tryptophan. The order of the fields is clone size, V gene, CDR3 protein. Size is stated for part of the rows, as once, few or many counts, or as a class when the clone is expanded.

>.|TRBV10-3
CAISSGTSGSYNEQFF
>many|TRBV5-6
CASSPSLTSTDTQYF
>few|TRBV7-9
CASSLSQGINEQFF
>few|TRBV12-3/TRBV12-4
CASKPSLRYEQYF
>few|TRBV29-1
CSVLDGSGANVLTF
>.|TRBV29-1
CSVEDRNTEAFF
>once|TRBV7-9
CASSPQGASVTEAFF
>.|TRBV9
CASSVHGGSSYNEQFF
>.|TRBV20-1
CSARDNMGSTEAFF
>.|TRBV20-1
CSARDAPRRGYTF
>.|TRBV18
CASSPIPTGAGETQYF
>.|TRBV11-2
CASSFKVSYEQYF
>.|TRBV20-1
CSASSLSGVSYEQYF
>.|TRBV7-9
CASSLDTNTEAFF
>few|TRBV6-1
CASSRGQTSGANVLTF
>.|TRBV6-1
CASRWGRINTGELFF
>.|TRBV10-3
CAISPSNQPQHF
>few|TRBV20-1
CSARAGTGGKTQYF
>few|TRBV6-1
CASSSGSGPQETQYF
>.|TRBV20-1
CSARDPPGELFF
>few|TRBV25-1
CATARGQPFSYEQYF
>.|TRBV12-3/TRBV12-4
CASSLAAKRLGNQPQHF
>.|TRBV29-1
CSVVGQSFLSGANVLTF
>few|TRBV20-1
CSASRPTNSYEQYF
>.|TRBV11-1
CASSDGVRLAGSTDTQYF
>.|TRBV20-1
CSARAPGQGAKNIQYF
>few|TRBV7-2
CASSPMTSGELFF
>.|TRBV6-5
CASGGPSYEQYF
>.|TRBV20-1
CSASDPKAGGQGGELFF
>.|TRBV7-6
CASSLDRTDNEQFF
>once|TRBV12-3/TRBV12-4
CASSFLPAPDTQYF
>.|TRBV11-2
CASSSNSKRNIQYF
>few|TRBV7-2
CASSPSSNQPQHF
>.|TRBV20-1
CSLGRDSYEQYF
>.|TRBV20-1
CSARDIRQPPYEQYF
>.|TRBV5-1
CASSLDTPGTDTQYF
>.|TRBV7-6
CASSGGARDTQYF
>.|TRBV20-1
CSASPTRQGGEKLFF
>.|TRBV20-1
CSGTGKQETQYF
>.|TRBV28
CASSPTGSSGGYTDTQYF
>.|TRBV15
CATSRDRGSQGTDTQYF
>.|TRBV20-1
CSAAETSTDTQYF
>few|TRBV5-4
CASSFLNTEAFF
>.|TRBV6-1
CASSLRLAGAVETQYF
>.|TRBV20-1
CSAGTSAGTGELFF
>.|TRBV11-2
CASSSLQGRAGELFF
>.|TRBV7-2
CASSLAGELGYEQYF
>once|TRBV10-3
CAIRPDPYNEQFF
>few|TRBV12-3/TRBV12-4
CASGFGTGGYEQYF
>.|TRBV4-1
CASSQWGVRLEQYF
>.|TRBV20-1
CSAIPAGGRGETQYF
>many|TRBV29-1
CSVAPSGVGEQYF
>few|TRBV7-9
CASSDLTGRDGYTF
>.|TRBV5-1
CASSGGSTFLDTQYF